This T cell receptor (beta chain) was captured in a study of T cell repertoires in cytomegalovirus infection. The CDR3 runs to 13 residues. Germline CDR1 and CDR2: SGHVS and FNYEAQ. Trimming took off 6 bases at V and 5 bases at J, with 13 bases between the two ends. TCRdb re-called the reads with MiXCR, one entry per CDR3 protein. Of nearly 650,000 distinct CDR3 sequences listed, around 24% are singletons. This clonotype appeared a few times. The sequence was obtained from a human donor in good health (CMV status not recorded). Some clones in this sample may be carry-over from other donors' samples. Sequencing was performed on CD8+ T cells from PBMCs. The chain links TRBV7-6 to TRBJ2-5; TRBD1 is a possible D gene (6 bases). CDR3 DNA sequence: TGTGCCAGCAGGCCGGGACAACGGGAGACCCAGTACTTC. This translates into CASRPGQRETQYF.